The 8 T cell receptor beta chains listed next were all sequenced from one sample in a study of blood T cell repertoires in COVID-19. Produced via immunoSEQ multiplex PCR; TCRdb's table is partial and in-frame only. Of 250,000 to 350,000 clones listed, roughly 88% are singletons. The specimen was PBMCs or T cells enriched from blood (not recorded which). The receptors shown here come from a woman in her 30s who had recovered from COVID-19.

This sequence joins TRBV5-4 and TRBJ1-4; perhaps TRBD1 as D (5 bases). V was clipped by 0 bases and J by 6 bases, with 12 bases between them. The CDR3 contains 15 residues. CDR1 and CDR2 (germline): SGHNT, YYREEE (reference sequence). The CDR3 DNA follows: TGTGCCAGCAGCTTGGTGGGCGGAGGGGATGAAAAACTGTTTTTT. Translation gives CASSLVGGGDEKLFF.

The V gene is TRBV7-9, the J gene TRBJ1-1; no clear D. Trimming left V 5 bases short and J 4 bases short, with 17 bases between. Germline V gene data show CDR1 as SEHNR and CDR2 as FQNEAQ (reference sequence). This CDR3 has 15 residues. CDR3 bases: TGTGCCAGCAGCCACCCCATCCTCGGCGGCACTGAAGCTTTCTTT. The encoded protein is CASSHPILGGTEAFF.

In DNA, the CDR3 is TGTGCCAGCAGCTTGGACAGGGGGCGCAACAATGAGCAGTTCTTC. This encodes CASSLDRGRNNEQFF. J is TRBJ2-1 and V is TRBV27; 11 bases fit TRBD1. Losses at the gene ends were 6 bases for V and 5 bases for J; bases not matched to a gene: 6. This CDR3 is built from 15 residues. In germline, CDR1 is MNHEY, CDR2 SMNVEV (reference sequence).

The rearrangement uses TRBV19 and TRBJ2-1, with D possibly TRBD1 on 7 matching bases. Per the germline V gene, CDR1 is LNHDA and CDR2 is SQIVND (reference sequence). The V gene lost 5 bases and the J gene lost 4 bases, with 18 bases spanning the gap. The length of the CDR3 is 16 residues. The CDR3 region is CASSATGVGTYNEQFF. The DNA of the CDR3 is TGTGCCAGTAGTGCAACAGGGGTAGGGACTTACAATGAGCAGTTCTTC.

This chain joins TRBV19 and TRBJ2-5; 12 bases match TRBD2. Trimming removed 5 bases from V and 6 bases from J; junction bases left unmatched: 7. The CDR3 spans 15 residues. Germline V gene lookup returns CDR1 LNHDA and CDR2 SQIVND (reference sequence). CDR3 sequence reads: CASSAKTSGGKTQYF. For the CDR3, the DNA is TGTGCCAGTAGTGCGAAGACTAGCGGGGGAAAGACCCAGTACTTC.

This clone was observed a few times. The genes are TRBV4-1 and TRBJ1-4; weak D call: TRBD1 (6 bases). The CDR3 is made up of 14 amino acids. V was pared by 5 bases and J by 11 bases, with 18 bases between. Germline loops: CDR1 MGHRA, CDR2 YSYEKL. As DNA, the CDR3 is TGCGCCAGCAGCTCAATCCCAGGGGTAGAGAAACTGTTTTTT. Protein sequence: CASSSIPGVEKLFF.

V is TRBV3-1 (or the pseudogene TRBV3-2) and J is TRBJ1-1; no definite D call. Germline assignment: CDR1 LGHDT and CDR2 YNNKEL (reference sequence). CDR3 length equals 15 residues. The V and J ends lost 4 bases and 6 bases respectively, with 18 bases between them. CDR3 DNA sequence: TGTGCCAGCAGCCTAGACCCCCATGTGGGAGCTGAAGCTTTCTTT. Its translation: CASSLDPHVGAEAFF.

The chain recombines TRBV10-1 with TRBJ2-7, with 8 nucleotides matching TRBD1. V lost 0 bases to trimming and J lost 6 bases; unmatched junction nucleotides: 13. Germline assignment: CDR1 WNHNN and CDR2 SYGVQD (reference sequence). The CDR3 is 17 amino acids. In DNA form, the CDR3 reads TGCGCCAGCAGTGAGTCTTCATGGACAGGGTCCATCCTCGAGCAGTACTTC. This codes for CASSESSWTGSILEQYF.